These 17 T cell receptor beta chains were sequenced from one sample in a study of identical twins. TCRdb analysed the 5' RACE reads with MiXCR anew, one entry per CDR3 protein. The data contain a few hundred thousand distinct CDR3 sequences, about 18% of them seen just once; the ten biggest clones take up around 10%. Sample: naive T cells sorted from blood. Every receptor here comes from a man between 50 and 59 years old in good health.

V and J are TRBV7-9 and TRBJ2-7; weak D call: TRBD2 (6 bases). Trimming left V 5 bases short and J 6 bases short, with 17 bases between. The V gene's germline CDR1 is SEHNR and CDR2 FQNEAQ (reference sequence). The CDR3 spans 14 residues. CDR3 DNA: TGTGCCAGCAGCCGGGGGTCTAGTAAAGGCGAGCAGTACTTC. Translation gives CASSRGSSKGEQYF.

This clonotype was found a few times. The chain uses TRBV20-1 and TRBJ2-5; D might be TRBD2 (5 bases). The CDR3 consists of 13 residues. Germline CDR1 DFQATT, CDR2 SNEGSKA (reference sequence). V dropped 4 bases and J dropped 0 bases, with 9 bases sitting between them. CDR3 protein: CSATSGNQETQYF. For the CDR3, the DNA is TGCAGTGCTACAAGCGGAAACCAAGAGACCCAGTACTTC.

This clonotype turned up a few times. The chain carries TRBV6-2 or TRBV6-3 and TRBJ2-3; either TRBD1 or TRBD2 may fit D (5 bases each). From germline, CDR1 is MNHEY and CDR2 SVGEGT. Trimming took 7 bases from V and 3 from J, leaving 20 bases between them. There are 16 residues in the CDR3. The chain's CDR3 is CASIPDPGPGTDTQYF. The CDR3 DNA sequence: TGTGCCAGCATCCCCGACCCGGGACCGGGAACAGATACGCAGTATTTT.

The V and J genes are TRBV7-9 and TRBJ2-1; TRBD2 agrees at 7 bases. Germline V lookup: CDR1 SEHNR, CDR2 FQNEAQ (reference sequence). J gave up 2 bases and V 4 bases, and 5 bases lay outside the gene matches. This CDR3 has 15 residues. CDR3 DNA sequence: TGTGCCAGCAGCTCTCTAGCGGCCGCCTACAATGAGCAGTTCTTC. Translation: CASSSLAAAYNEQFF.

This clonotype was observed a handful of times. The chain uses TRBV27 and TRBJ2-1; the D gene is possibly TRBD2 (6 bases). Trimming took 5 bases from V and 4 from J, leaving 21 bases between them. The CDR3 extends over 17 amino acids. Per the germline V gene, CDR1 is MNHEY and CDR2 is SMNVEV (reference sequence). The CDR3 DNA reads TGTGCCAGCAGTCCCGAGACTAGTCCGGTTTCTTACAATGAGCAGTTCTTC. Protein product: CASSPETSPVSYNEQFF.

The J gene is TRBJ2-1, the V gene TRBV20-1, with TRBD2 matching 8 bases. Germline CDR1 and CDR2: DFQATT and SNEGSKA (reference sequence). The J segment lost 5 bases and the V segment lost 0 bases, leaving 9 bases of the junction unmatched. The CDR3 is made up of 16 amino acids. The CDR3 loop is CSARDLESGSHNEQFF. The CDR3 DNA reads TGCAGTGCTAGAGATCTTGAGAGCGGGAGCCACAATGAGCAGTTCTTC.

J is TRBJ2-7 and V is TRBV7-2; D gene unclear. V was shortened by 4 bases and J by 5 bases, with 9 bases between the two germline ends. Per the germline V gene, CDR1 is SGHTA and CDR2 is FQGNSA. CDR3 length equals 12 residues. The CDR3 here is CASSSPPNEQYF. In nucleotides, the CDR3 is TGTGCCAGCAGCTCGCCCCCCAACGAGCAGTACTTC.

The chain recombines TRBV11-2 with TRBJ1-6; 7 nucleotides align to TRBD1. CDR3 size: 13 residues. Germline CDR1 reads SGHAT; CDR2 reads FQNNGV. The trim removed 4 bases at V and 9 bases at J, leaving 3 bases unmatched. CDR3 region: CASSYTGVSPLHF. The CDR3 DNA sequence: TGTGCCAGCAGCTACACAGGGGTTTCACCCCTCCACTTT.

This clonotype was seen ten or more times. This rearrangement joins TRBV20-1 to TRBJ2-5, with D tentatively TRBD1 or TRBD2 (6 bases each). This CDR3 is built from 13 residues. CDR1 is DFQATT, CDR2 SNEGSKA, per germline (reference sequence). V was pared by 3 bases and J by 5 bases, with 13 bases between. The chain's CDR3 is CSARGRGRETQYF. CDR3 bases: TGCAGTGCTAGGGGACGGGGGCGGGAGACCCAGTACTTC.

The J gene is TRBJ2-5, the V gene TRBV5-1, with D perhaps matching TRBD1 or TRBD2 (6 bases each). Germline V CDR1 and CDR2: SGHRS, YFSETQ. The CDR3 spans 17 residues. V lost 4 bases and J 3 bases, leaving 22 bases between the germline ends. CDR3 nucleotides: TGCGCCAGCAGCCCCCTTGCAGCTTGGGGGGCAGAAGAGACCCAGTACTTC. It translates to CASSPLAAWGAEETQYF.

The rearrangement uses TRBV12-3 or TRBV12-4 and TRBJ2-7; D gene ambiguous. Trimming removed 6 bases from V and 3 bases from J, with 15 bases in between. The CDR3 length is 14 residues. The DNA of the CDR3 is TGTGCCAGCAGGTACGGTCCAGCGAGCTACGAGCAGTACTTC. It codes for CASRYGPASYEQYF.

This clonotype was counted a few times. The V gene is TRBV20-1, the J gene TRBJ2-3; possibly TRBD2 for D (7 bases). Germline V gene lookup returns CDR1 DFQATT and CDR2 SNEGSKA (reference sequence). The CDR3 spans 15 residues. This CDR3 reads CRTGGLAGIADTQYF. CDR3 in DNA: TGCAGGACGGGGGGCCTAGCAGGGATCGCAGATACGCAGTATTTT.

V gene TRBV11-2 combines with J gene TRBJ2-2; possible D gene TRBD1, 6 bases. From germline, CDR1 is SGHAT and CDR2 FQNNGV. V lost 1 base and J 6 bases, leaving 12 bases between the germline ends. The CDR3 is 15 residues long. In DNA, the CDR3 is TGTGCCAGCAGCTTAGGGTCAGGGGCTGCCGGGGAGCTGTTTTTT. Translated: CASSLGSGAAGELFF.

This clonotype was recorded at least ten times. The CDR3 sequence: CASTQSPSGTRTYEQYF. CDR3 DNA sequence: TGCGCCAGCACCCAATCCCCTTCAGGTACGAGAACCTACGAGCAGTACTTC. The chain recombines TRBV5-1 with TRBJ2-7; unclear D gene. Trimming took off 6 bases at V and 2 bases at J, with 24 bases between the two ends. The CDR3 is made up of 17 amino acids. Germline lookup yields CDR1 SGHRS and CDR2 YFSETQ.

This clonotype has a count of ten or more. The chain combines TRBV2 with TRBJ2-7; 11 nucleotides agree with TRBD1. The V gene's germline CDR1 is SNHLY and CDR2 FYNNEI. Trimming took 8 bases from V and 2 from J; bases not matched to a gene: 14. The CDR3 contains 17 residues. CDR3 protein: CASQSGTGGRGAYEQYF. The CDR3 region has the DNA TGTGCCAGCCAATCCGGGACAGGGGGACGCGGAGCCTACGAGCAGTACTTC.

In its sample, this clonotype was seen many times. This chain uses TRBV7-8 with TRBJ2-3, with D perhaps being TRBD1 or TRBD2 (5 bases each). The germline V gene has CDR1 SGHVS and CDR2 FQNEAQ. This CDR3 has 14 amino acids. The V gene lost 5 bases and the J gene lost 9 bases, with 18 bases spanning the gap. CDR3 sequence reads: CASSRDTPEGTQYF. The CDR3 nucleotides are TGTGCCAGCAGCCGTGACACCCCCGAGGGGACGCAGTATTTT.

This clonotype appeared a few times. V is TRBV6-2 or TRBV6-3 and J is TRBJ2-7; D not resolved. CDR1 is MNHEY and CDR2 is SVGEGT in the germline V gene. The CDR3 runs 12 residues. V was pared by 6 bases and J by 4 bases, with 10 bases between. The CDR3 nucleotides are TGTGCCAGCAGCACGTTTCGATACGAGCAGTACTTC. Translated: CASSTFRYEQYF.